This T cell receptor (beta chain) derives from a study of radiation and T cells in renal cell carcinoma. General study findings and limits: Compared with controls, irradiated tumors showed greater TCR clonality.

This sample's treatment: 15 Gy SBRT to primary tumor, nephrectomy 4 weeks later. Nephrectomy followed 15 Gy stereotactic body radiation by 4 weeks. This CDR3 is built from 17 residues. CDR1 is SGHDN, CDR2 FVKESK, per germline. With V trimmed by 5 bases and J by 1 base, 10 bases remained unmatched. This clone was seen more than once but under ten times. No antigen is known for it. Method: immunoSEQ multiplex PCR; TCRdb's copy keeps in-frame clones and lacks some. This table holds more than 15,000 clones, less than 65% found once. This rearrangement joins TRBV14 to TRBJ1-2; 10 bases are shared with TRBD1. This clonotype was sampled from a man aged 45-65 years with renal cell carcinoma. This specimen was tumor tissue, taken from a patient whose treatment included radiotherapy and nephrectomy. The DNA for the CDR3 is TGTGCCAGCAGCAGCAACCCGGGACAGGGGATTAACTATGGCTACACCTTC. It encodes CASSSNPGQGINYGYTF.